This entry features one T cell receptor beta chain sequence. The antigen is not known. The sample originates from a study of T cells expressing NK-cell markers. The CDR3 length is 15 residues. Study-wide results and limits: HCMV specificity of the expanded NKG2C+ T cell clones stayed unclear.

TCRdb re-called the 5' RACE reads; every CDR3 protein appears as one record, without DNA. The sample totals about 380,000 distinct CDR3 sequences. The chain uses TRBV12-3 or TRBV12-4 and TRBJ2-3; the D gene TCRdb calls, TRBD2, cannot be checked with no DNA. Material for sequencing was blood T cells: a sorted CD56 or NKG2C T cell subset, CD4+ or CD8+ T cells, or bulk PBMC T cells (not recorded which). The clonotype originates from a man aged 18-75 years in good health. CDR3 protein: CASTSGGPLTDTQYF.